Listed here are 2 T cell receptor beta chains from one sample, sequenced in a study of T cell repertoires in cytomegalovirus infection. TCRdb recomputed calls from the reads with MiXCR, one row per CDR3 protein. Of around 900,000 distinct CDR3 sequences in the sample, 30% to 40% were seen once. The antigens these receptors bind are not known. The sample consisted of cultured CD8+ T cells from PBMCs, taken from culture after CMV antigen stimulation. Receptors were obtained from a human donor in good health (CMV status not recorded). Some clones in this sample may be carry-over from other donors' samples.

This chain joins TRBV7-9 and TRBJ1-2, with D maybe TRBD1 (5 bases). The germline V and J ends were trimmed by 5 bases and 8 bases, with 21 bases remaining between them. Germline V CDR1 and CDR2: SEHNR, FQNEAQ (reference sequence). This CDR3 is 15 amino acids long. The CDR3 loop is CASSHQGPGPLGYTF. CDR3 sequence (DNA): TGTGCCAGCAGCCACCAGGGACCAGGGCCCTTGGGCTACACCTTC.

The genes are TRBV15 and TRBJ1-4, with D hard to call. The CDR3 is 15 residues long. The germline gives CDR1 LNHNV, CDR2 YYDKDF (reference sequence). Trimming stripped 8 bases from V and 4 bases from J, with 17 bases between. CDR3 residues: CATGLGQAFNEKLFF. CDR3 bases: TGTGCCACCGGCCTAGGGCAGGCCTTTAATGAAAAACTGTTTTTT.